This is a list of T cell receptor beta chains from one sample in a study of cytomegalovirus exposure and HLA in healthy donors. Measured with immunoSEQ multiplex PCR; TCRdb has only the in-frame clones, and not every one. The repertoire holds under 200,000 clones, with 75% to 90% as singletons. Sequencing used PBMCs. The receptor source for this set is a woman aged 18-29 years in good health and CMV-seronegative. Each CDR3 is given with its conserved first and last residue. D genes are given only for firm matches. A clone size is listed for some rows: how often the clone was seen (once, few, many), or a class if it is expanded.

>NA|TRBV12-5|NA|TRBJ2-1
CASGLTGRNEQFF
TGTGCTAGTGGCTTGACTGGTCGCAATGAGCAGTTCTTC
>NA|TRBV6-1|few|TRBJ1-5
CASSPRDNQPQHF
TGTGCCAGCAGTCCCAGGGACAATCAGCCCCAGCATTTT
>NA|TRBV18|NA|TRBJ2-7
CASSPEGSYEQYF
TGTGCCAGCTCACCAGAGGGCTCCTACGAGCAGTACTTC
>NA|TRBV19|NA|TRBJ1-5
CASSEQVSNQPQHF
TGTGCCAGTAGTGAACAGGTGTCCAATCAGCCCCAGCATTTT
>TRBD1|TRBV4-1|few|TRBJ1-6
CASSRQDIGRTGPNSPLHF
TGCGCCAGCAGCCGCCAAGATATTGGACGGACAGGCCCCAATTCACCCCTCCACTTT
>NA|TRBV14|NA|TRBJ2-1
CASSQPTYEQFF
TGTGCCAGCAGCCAACCGACATATGAGCAGTTCTTC
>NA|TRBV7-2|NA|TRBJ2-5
CASSLGWGGGVTQYF
TGTGCCAGCAGCTTAGGGTGGGGAGGGGGAGTGACCCAGTACTTC
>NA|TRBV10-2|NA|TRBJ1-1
CASSPYDRLGRYTEAFF
TGCGCCAGCAGTCCCTACGACCGCTTAGGGAGATACACTGAAGCTTTCTTT
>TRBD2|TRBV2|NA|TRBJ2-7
CAIHRTSGLGEQYF
TGTGCCATACACCGGACTAGCGGCCTGGGGGAGCAGTACTTC
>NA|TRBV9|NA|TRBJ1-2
CASSVGGDDYGYTF
TGTGCCAGCAGCGTAGGGGGCGATGACTATGGCTACACCTTC
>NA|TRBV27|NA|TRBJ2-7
CASSVQVSYEQYF
TGTGCCAGCAGTGTCCAGGTTAGCTACGAGCAGTACTTC
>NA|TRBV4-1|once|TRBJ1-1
CASSGTEETEAFF
TGCGCCAGCTCCGGGACTGAGGAGACTGAAGCTTTCTTT
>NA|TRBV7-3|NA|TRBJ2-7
CASSLRAGQNYEQYF
TGTGCCAGCAGCTTACGAGCGGGCCAGAACTACGAGCAGTACTTC
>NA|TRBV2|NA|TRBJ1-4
CASRLQGVGEKLFF
TGTGCCAGCAGACTACAGGGAGTGGGTGAAAAACTGTTTTTT
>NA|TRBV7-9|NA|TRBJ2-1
CASSLLVDEQFF
TGTGCCAGCAGCTTATTAGTCGATGAGCAGTTCTTC
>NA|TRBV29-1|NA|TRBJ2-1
CSVEGLGDNEQFF
TGCAGCGTGGAAGGACTTGGCGACAATGAGCAGTTCTTC
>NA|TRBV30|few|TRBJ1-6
CAWSQGLNSPLHF
TGTGCCTGGAGTCAGGGGTTGAATTCACCCCTCCACTTT
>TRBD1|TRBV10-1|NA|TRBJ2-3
CASSGTDRVRTDTQYF
TGCGCCAGCAGTGGGACGGACAGGGTCCGCACAGATACGCAGTATTTT
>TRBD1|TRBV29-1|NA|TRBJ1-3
CSVWTGGNTIYF
TGCAGCGTTTGGACAGGGGGAAACACCATATATTTT
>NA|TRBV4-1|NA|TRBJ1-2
CASSQTSYGYTF
TGCGCCAGCAGCCAAACTTCCTATGGCTACACCTTC
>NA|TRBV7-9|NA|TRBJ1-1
CASKPGEVNTEAFF
TGTGCCAGCAAACCCGGTGAAGTGAACACTGAAGCTTTCTTT